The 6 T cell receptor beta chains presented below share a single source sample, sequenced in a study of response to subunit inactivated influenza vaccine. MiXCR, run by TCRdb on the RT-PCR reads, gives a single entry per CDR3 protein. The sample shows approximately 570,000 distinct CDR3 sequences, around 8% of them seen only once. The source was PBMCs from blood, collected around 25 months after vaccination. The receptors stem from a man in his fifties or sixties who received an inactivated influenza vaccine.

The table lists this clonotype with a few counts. The CDR3 loop is CASSLERGEETQYF. The DNA for the CDR3 is TGCGCCAGCAGCTTAGAGCGGGGGGAAGAGACCCAGTACTTC. V gene TRBV5-1 combines with J gene TRBJ2-5; 9 nucleotides align to TRBD2. Germline CDR1 and CDR2: SGHRS and YFSETQ. There are 14 residues in the CDR3. Germline trimming cut 2 bases from V and 3 bases from J; bases unmatched to any gene: 2.

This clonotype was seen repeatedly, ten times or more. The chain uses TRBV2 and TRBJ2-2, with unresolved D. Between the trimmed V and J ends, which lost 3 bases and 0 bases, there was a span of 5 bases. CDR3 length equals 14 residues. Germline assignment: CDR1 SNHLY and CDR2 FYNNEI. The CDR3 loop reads CASSEFPNTGELFF. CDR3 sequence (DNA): TGTGCCAGCAGTGAGTTTCCGAACACCGGGGAGCTGTTTTTT.

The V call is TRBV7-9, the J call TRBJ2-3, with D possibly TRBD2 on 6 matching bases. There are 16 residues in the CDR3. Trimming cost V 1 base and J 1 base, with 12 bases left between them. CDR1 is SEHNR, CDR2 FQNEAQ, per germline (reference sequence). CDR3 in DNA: TGTGCCAGCAGCTTAGAGGCGGGGATGGGCACAGATACGCAGTATTTT. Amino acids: CASSLEAGMGTDTQYF.

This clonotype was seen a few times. The CDR3 DNA is TGCAGTGCTACCCCCGGACAGGGGGCGAACGAGCAGTACTTC. Amino acid sequence: CSATPGQGANEQYF. This chain uses TRBV20-1 with TRBJ2-7, with 11 bases that match TRBD1. The germline CDR1 and CDR2 sequences are DFQATT and SNEGSKA (reference sequence). V was pared by 4 bases and J by 5 bases, with 7 bases of the junction left unmatched. The CDR3 length is 14 residues.

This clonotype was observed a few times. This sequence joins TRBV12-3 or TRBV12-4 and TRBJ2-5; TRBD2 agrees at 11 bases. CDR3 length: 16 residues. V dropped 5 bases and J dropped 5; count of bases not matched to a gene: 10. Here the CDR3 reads CASSRLGLAVGETQYF. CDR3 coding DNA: TGTGCCAGCAGTCGCCTGGGACTAGCGGTCGGGGAGACCCAGTACTTC.

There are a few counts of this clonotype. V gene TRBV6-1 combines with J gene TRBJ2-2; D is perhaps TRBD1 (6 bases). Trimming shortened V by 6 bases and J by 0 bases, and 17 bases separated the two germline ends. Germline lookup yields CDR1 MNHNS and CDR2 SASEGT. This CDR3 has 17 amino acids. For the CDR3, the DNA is TGTGCCAGCAGCTCCCCTCAGGGGCCTGCGAACACCGGGGAGCTGTTTTTT. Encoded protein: CASSSPQGPANTGELFF.